The sequence of this TCR beta chain was determined in a study of long-term antiretroviral therapy in people with HIV. General observations from the study: ART-treated samples gained diversity yet remained below transplant donor controls. Controls exceeded HIV repertoires in CDR3 length range. Records did not include ART adherence, viral resistance or therapy changes.

Germline CDR1 and CDR2: MNHNS and SASEGT. Trimming took off 8 bases at V and 1 base at J, with 6 bases between the two ends. CDR3 length equals 11 residues. Note on this clone: The antigen is not known.

The run of the v3.0 immunoSEQ assay was at survey level. This table comes from immunoSEQ multiplex PCR, and its TCRdb copy is limited to in-frame clones, with some not included. Of tens of thousands of clones in the sample, roughly four fifths are singletons; the top ten hold around 6.1%. The chain links TRBV6-1 to TRBJ2-7; no definite D call. The receptor was isolated from a man between 18 and 29 years old with HIV. The specimen comprised unsorted PBMCs, sampled 0.6 years after starting antiretroviral therapy. CDR3 DNA sequence: TGTGCCAGCCAACGTTCCTACGAGCAGTACTTC. This encodes CASQRSYEQYF.